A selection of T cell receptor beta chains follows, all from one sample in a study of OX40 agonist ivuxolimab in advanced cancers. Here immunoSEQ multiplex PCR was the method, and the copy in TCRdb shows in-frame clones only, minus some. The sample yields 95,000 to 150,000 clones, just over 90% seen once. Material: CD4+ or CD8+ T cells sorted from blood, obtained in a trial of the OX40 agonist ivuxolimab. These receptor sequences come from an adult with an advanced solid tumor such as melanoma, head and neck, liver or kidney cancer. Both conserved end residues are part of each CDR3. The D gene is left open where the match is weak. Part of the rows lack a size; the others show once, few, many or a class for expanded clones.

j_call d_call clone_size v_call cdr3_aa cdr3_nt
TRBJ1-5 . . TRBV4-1 CASSPLEGDRNQPQHF TGCGCCAGCAGCCCCCTCGAAGGGGATCGCAATCAGCCCCAGCATTTT
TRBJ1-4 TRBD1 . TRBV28 CASRNLDRENEKLFF TGTGCCAGCAGAAACCTGGACAGGGAAAATGAAAAACTGTTTTTT
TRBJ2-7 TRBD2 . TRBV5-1 CASSLVSGDISYEQYF TGCGCCAGCAGCTTGGTTAGCGGGGACATCTCCTACGAGCAGTACTTC
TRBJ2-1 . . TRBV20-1 CSPQGIDEQFF TGCAGTCCTCAGGGGATCGATGAGCAGTTCTTC
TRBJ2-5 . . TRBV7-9 CASSFGGHETQYF TGTGCCAGCAGCTTTGGGGGACACGAGACCCAGTACTTC
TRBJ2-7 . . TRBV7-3 CASSLETGPYEQYF TGTGCCAGCAGCTTAGAGACGGGACCCTACGAGCAGTACTTC
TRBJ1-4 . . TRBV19 CASRGIGVDEKLFF TGTGCCAGTAGGGGAATAGGGGTGGATGAAAAACTGTTTTTT
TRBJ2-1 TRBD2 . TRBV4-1 CASSRERESTEQFF TGCGCCAGCAGCCGAGAGCGGGAGTCCACTGAGCAGTTCTTC
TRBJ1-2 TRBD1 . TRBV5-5 CASSALGTEYGYTF TGTGCCAGCAGCGCCCTTGGGACAGAATATGGCTACACCTTC
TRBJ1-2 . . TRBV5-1 CASSTGANYGYTF TGCGCCAGCAGCACGGGGGCGAACTATGGCTACACCTTC
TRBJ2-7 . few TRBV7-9 CASSSQGYEQYF TGTGCCAGCAGCTCCCAGGGGTACGAGCAGTACTTC
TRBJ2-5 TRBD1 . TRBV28 CASSMDRLNQETQYF TGTGCCAGCAGCATGGACAGGTTAAACCAAGAGACCCAGTACTTC
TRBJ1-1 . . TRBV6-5 CASSYSKNKGNTEAFF TGTGCCAGCAGTTACTCGAAAAACAAGGGGAACACTGAAGCTTTCTTT
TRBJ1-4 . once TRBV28 CASSPGWQGITNEKLFF TGTGCCAGCAGTCCTGGATGGCAGGGGATCACTAATGAAAAACTGTTTTTT
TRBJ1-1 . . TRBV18 CASSPQGLTEAFF TGTGCCAGCTCACCGCAGGGGCTGACTGAAGCTTTCTTT
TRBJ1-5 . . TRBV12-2 CASRIHRDPNQPQHF TGTGCAAGTCGTATCCACAGGGACCCCAATCAGCCCCAGCATTTT
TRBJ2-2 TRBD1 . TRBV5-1 CASSVRPGTGGSGELFF TGCGCCAGCAGTGTCCGTCCCGGGACAGGAGGGTCCGGGGAGCTGTTTTTT
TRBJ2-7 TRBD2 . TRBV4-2 CASTPGLAVPYEQYF TGTGCCAGCACCCCGGGACTAGCGGTCCCCTACGAGCAGTACTTC
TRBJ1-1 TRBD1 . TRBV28 CATGGTGTGDTEAFF TGTGCCACCGGGGGGACCGGGACAGGGGACACTGAAGCTTTCTTT
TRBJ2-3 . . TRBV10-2 CASSESWGRSTDTQYF TGCGCCAGCAGTGAAAGTTGGGGGAGAAGCACAGATACGCAGTATTTT
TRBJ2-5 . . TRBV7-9 CASSSPKGLETQYF TGTGCCAGCAGCTCCCCAAAAGGGTTGGAGACCCAGTACTTC
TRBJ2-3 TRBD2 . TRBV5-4 CASSLAGVAGSSTDTQYF TGTGCCAGCAGCTTGGCAGGGGTAGCGGGGTCTAGCACAGATACGCAGTATTTT
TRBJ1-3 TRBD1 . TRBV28 CASRDRGLPSGNTIYF TGTGCCAGCAGAGACAGGGGCCTTCCCTCTGGAAACACCATATATTTT
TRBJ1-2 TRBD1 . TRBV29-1 CRATGLDGYTF TGCAGGGCGACAGGGCTCGATGGCTACACCTTC
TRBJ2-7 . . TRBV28 CASSLSPVSYEQYF TGTGCCAGCAGTTTGTCGCCGGTCTCCTACGAGCAGTACTTC
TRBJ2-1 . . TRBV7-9 CATTFGVSYNEQFF TGTGCCACCACGTTTGGGGTTTCCTACAATGAGCAGTTCTTC
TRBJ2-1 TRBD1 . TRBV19 CASNPGDRDHNEQFF TGTGCCAGTAACCCGGGGGACAGGGACCACAATGAGCAGTTCTTC
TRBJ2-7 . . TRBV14 CASSRTSYEQYF TGTGCCAGCAGTCGAACCTCCTACGAGCAGTACTTC
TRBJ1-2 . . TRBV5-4 CASSLARTGYGYTF TGTGCCAGCAGCTTGGCGCGAACAGGGTATGGCTACACCTTC
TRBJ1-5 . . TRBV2 CASSGRGLYSNQPQHF TGTGCCAGCAGTGGTCGCGGCCTGTATAGCAATCAGCCCCAGCATTTT
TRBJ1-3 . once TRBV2 CASRRGSSSGNTIYF TGTGCCAGCAGGAGGGGGAGTAGCTCTGGAAACACCATATATTTT
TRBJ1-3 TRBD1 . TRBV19 CASSTDRVAGNTIYF TGTGCCAGTAGTACCGACAGGGTAGCGGGAAACACCATATATTTT